This paragraph covers one TCR beta chain sequence. This entry comes from a study of PD-1 and CTLA-4 blockade in melanoma. In germline, CDR1 is SGHDN, CDR2 FVKESK. Trimming left V 4 bases short and J 8 bases short, with 18 bases between. The CDR3 has 15 amino acids. Sequencing was performed with immunoSEQ multiplex PCR; in TCRdb, only in-frame clones are kept and a portion is missing. The sample yields over 25,000 clones, about 89% seen once. The input for sequencing was CD8+ T cells from peripheral blood, taken before anti-PD-1 treatment. This rearrangement joins TRBV14 to TRBJ2-1; D unresolved. This TCR derives from a human donor with melanoma. CDR3 protein: CASSPPGPWVDEQFF. CDR3 in DNA: TGTGCCAGCAGCCCCCCGGGCCCCTGGGTGGATGAGCAGTTCTTC.